Detailed here is one T cell receptor (beta chain). Its matching antigen is unknown. The length of the CDR3 is 16 residues. The germline V and J ends were trimmed by 1 base and 0 bases, with 10 bases remaining between them. This entry comes from a study of cytomegalovirus exposure and HLA in healthy donors. Both 60 Vbeta primers and 13 Jbeta primers went into the PCR. Only in-frame clones appear in the TCRdb table, and some are missing; sequencing was by immunoSEQ multiplex PCR. This sample lists approximately 75,000 clones; its ten largest clones have about 0.83%. Whole-study results and caveats: Later findings reportedly placed an Asian-associated ancestry cluster below the roughly 730-donor mean for N-insertions. The authors reported that TCR beta sequences could predict HLA-A and HLA-B alleles. These predictions were accurate for most subjects in the first cohort.

The sample comprised PBMCs. The gene calls are TRBV6-7 and TRBJ1-5, with D possibly being TRBD1 (5 bases). TRBV6-7 falls under the ORF class, with uncertain function. This sequence was found in a boy aged 5-17 years in good health and CMV-seronegative. The CDR3 DNA sequence: TGTGCCAGCAGTTACTTACGACAGTATAGCAATCAGCCCCAGCATTTT. Protein product: CASSYLRQYSNQPQHF.